A selection of T cell receptor beta chains follows, all from one sample in a study of CD8+ T cells in alopecia areata. The method was immunoSEQ multiplex PCR; TCRdb's version includes in-frame clones alone and lacks a portion of them. The data show 200,000 to 250,000 clones, about three fifths seen once. The sample was CD4+ T cells sorted from blood, taken at week 4, from a patient treated with tofacitinib. The receptors were gathered from a human donor with alopecia areata. The CDR3 runs from the conserved cysteine through the conserved F or W. The order of the fields is V gene, J gene, D gene, clone size, CDR3 DNA, CDR3 protein. The D gene is left open where the match is weak. Clone sizes are given selectively: once, few, many, or a class where the clone is expanded.

v_call: TRBV4-3; j_call: TRBJ2-4; d_call: .; clone_size: .; cdr3_nt: TGCGCCAGCAGCCCCTGGCGGGGTGATGGAAACATTCAGTACTTC; cdr3_aa: CASSPWRGDGNIQYF
v_call: TRBV9; j_call: TRBJ2-3; d_call: TRBD1; clone_size: .; cdr3_nt: TGTGCCAGCAGCCTTTCAGGGGGCAGAGTGGAGAATACGCAGTATTTT; cdr3_aa: CASSLSGGRVENTQYF
v_call: TRBV4-3; j_call: TRBJ1-2; d_call: TRBD1; clone_size: .; cdr3_nt: TGCGCCAGCAGCCAAGAAGGGGTAGGGGGCAGGGGCTACACCTTC; cdr3_aa: CASSQEGVGGRGYTF
v_call: TRBV28; j_call: TRBJ2-4; d_call: .; clone_size: .; cdr3_nt: TGTGCCAGCAGTTTTTTACAGAGTGGGATTCAGTACTTC; cdr3_aa: CASSFLQSGIQYF
v_call: TRBV9; j_call: TRBJ1-3; d_call: .; clone_size: .; cdr3_nt: TGTGCCAGCAGCGCGGGCTCTGGAAACACCATATATTTT; cdr3_aa: CASSAGSGNTIYF
v_call: TRBV27; j_call: TRBJ1-3; d_call: .; clone_size: few; cdr3_nt: TGTGCCAGCAGTTCCACCCACCTTACAGGGCTCTCTGGAAACACCATATATTTT; cdr3_aa: CASSSTHLTGLSGNTIYF
v_call: TRBV7-3; j_call: TRBJ1-1; d_call: .; clone_size: .; cdr3_nt: TGTGCCAGCAGCCCACAGGGGAACACTGAAGCTTTCTTT; cdr3_aa: CASSPQGNTEAFF
v_call: TRBV30; j_call: TRBJ2-5; d_call: TRBD2; clone_size: .; cdr3_nt: TGTGCCTGGAGTGTTAGCGGGACACAAGAGACCCAGTACTTC; cdr3_aa: CAWSVSGTQETQYF
v_call: TRBV15; j_call: TRBJ2-3; d_call: .; clone_size: .; cdr3_nt: TGTGCCACCAGGAGGGGAATTACTACAGATACGCAGTATTTT; cdr3_aa: CATRRGITTDTQYF
v_call: TRBV9; j_call: TRBJ2-1; d_call: TRBD2; clone_size: .; cdr3_nt: TGTGCCAGCAGCCAAGCGGGGGGGAGCTCCTACAATGAGCAGTTCTTC; cdr3_aa: CASSQAGGSSYNEQFF
v_call: TRBV30; j_call: TRBJ1-1; d_call: .; clone_size: few; cdr3_nt: TGTGCCTGGACACCTTTGACCCACACTGAAGCTTTCTTT; cdr3_aa: CAWTPLTHTEAFF
v_call: TRBV7-2; j_call: TRBJ2-3; d_call: .; clone_size: .; cdr3_nt: TGTGCCAGCAGCTTACCCGGGACCACAGATACGCAGTATTTT; cdr3_aa: CASSLPGTTDTQYF
v_call: TRBV27; j_call: TRBJ2-5; d_call: .; clone_size: .; cdr3_nt: TGTGCCAGCAGTTTCGAACGGAGGGGGCGAGAGACCCAGTACTTC; cdr3_aa: CASSFERRGRETQYF
v_call: TRBV2; j_call: TRBJ2-5; d_call: .; clone_size: .; cdr3_nt: TGTGCCAGCATCTCAGGGGGGGGAAAGACCCAGTACTTC; cdr3_aa: CASISGGGKTQYF
v_call: TRBV29-1; j_call: TRBJ1-2; d_call: .; clone_size: .; cdr3_nt: TGCAGCGTTGATGGGGACGGGGGCTATGGCTACACCTTC; cdr3_aa: CSVDGDGGYGYTF
v_call: TRBV30; j_call: TRBJ1-5; d_call: .; clone_size: .; cdr3_nt: TGTGCCTGGAGTGTACAGGGCACAGCGCCCCAGCATTTT; cdr3_aa: CAWSVQGTAPQHF
v_call: TRBV10-3; j_call: TRBJ2-4; d_call: .; clone_size: .; cdr3_nt: TGTGCCATCAGTCCCCAGCGGGCCAAAAACATTCAGTACTTC; cdr3_aa: CAISPQRAKNIQYF
v_call: TRBV7-2; j_call: TRBJ2-7; d_call: TRBD1; clone_size: .; cdr3_nt: TGTGCCAGCAGCCCGGGACAGGGGGACGAGCAGTACTTC; cdr3_aa: CASSPGQGDEQYF
v_call: TRBV18; j_call: TRBJ2-7; d_call: TRBD2; clone_size: .; cdr3_nt: TGTGCCAGCTCACCAACGAGCGGGGGGAACGAGCAGTACTTC; cdr3_aa: CASSPTSGGNEQYF
v_call: TRBV11-2; j_call: TRBJ2-2; d_call: TRBD1; clone_size: once; cdr3_nt: TGTGCCAGCAGACTGGGACAGCCCGGGGAGCTGTTTTTT; cdr3_aa: CASRLGQPGELFF
v_call: TRBV19; j_call: TRBJ2-7; d_call: TRBD2; clone_size: .; cdr3_nt: TGTGCCAGTAGTGGACTAGCGGGGACTCTGGACGAGCAGTACTTC; cdr3_aa: CASSGLAGTLDEQYF
v_call: TRBV5-1; j_call: TRBJ2-5; d_call: .; clone_size: .; cdr3_nt: TGCGCCAGCAGCTCCCAGGGGCGGGTGGAAGAGACCCAGTACTTC; cdr3_aa: CASSSQGRVEETQYF
v_call: TRBV7-2; j_call: TRBJ2-5; d_call: TRBD2; clone_size: .; cdr3_nt: TGTGCCAGCAGCTTAGGGAGCGGGGGGAAGGAGTACTTC; cdr3_aa: CASSLGSGGKEYF
v_call: TRBV6-5; j_call: TRBJ2-7; d_call: TRBD1; clone_size: .; cdr3_nt: TGTGCCAGCAGAGAACAGGGGATCTCCTACGAGCAGTACTTC; cdr3_aa: CASREQGISYEQYF
v_call: TRBV29-1; j_call: TRBJ2-7; d_call: TRBD2; clone_size: .; cdr3_nt: TGCAGCGTAGCCCTAGCGGTGAGCTCCTACGAGCAGTACTTC; cdr3_aa: CSVALAVSSYEQYF
v_call: TRBV30; j_call: TRBJ2-5; d_call: .; clone_size: once; cdr3_nt: TGTGCCTGGAGCGGGTTGGGGGGGCTAGTGGAGACCCAGTACTTC; cdr3_aa: CAWSGLGGLVETQYF
v_call: TRBV29-1; j_call: TRBJ1-5; d_call: .; clone_size: .; cdr3_nt: TGCAGCGTTGGATACGCTAGAGATCAGCCCCAGCATTTT; cdr3_aa: CSVGYARDQPQHF
v_call: TRBV29-1; j_call: TRBJ2-3; d_call: .; clone_size: few; cdr3_nt: TGCAGCGTTGACTCGAGGGAGCGGAGCACAGATACGCAGTATTTT; cdr3_aa: CSVDSRERSTDTQYF
v_call: TRBV7-2; j_call: TRBJ2-5; d_call: .; clone_size: few; cdr3_nt: TGTGCCAGCAGCTCCGGACTGGGGATACAAGAGACCCAGTACTTC; cdr3_aa: CASSSGLGIQETQYF
v_call: TRBV29-1; j_call: TRBJ2-1; d_call: .; clone_size: .; cdr3_nt: TGCAGCGTTGAGCCTACAGAGTACAATGAGCAGTTCTTC; cdr3_aa: CSVEPTEYNEQFF
v_call: TRBV2; j_call: TRBJ2-6; d_call: .; clone_size: .; cdr3_nt: TGTGCCAGGTCAGGGGCCTTTGGGGCCAACGTCCTGACTTTC; cdr3_aa: CARSGAFGANVLTF
v_call: TRBV11-2; j_call: TRBJ2-1; d_call: .; clone_size: .; cdr3_nt: TGTGCCAGCAGCTTGCAGGCAGGGGAGTTCTTC; cdr3_aa: CASSLQAGEFF
v_call: TRBV29-1; j_call: TRBJ2-3; d_call: TRBD1; clone_size: .; cdr3_nt: TGCAGCGTTGGACCCCGGGACAGCTCCTACACAGATACGCAGTATTTT; cdr3_aa: CSVGPRDSSYTDTQYF
v_call: TRBV5-1; j_call: TRBJ1-5; d_call: TRBD1; clone_size: few; cdr3_nt: TGCGCCAGCAGCTTGGATACAGGGGGATTCGGGCCCCAGCATTTT; cdr3_aa: CASSLDTGGFGPQHF
v_call: TRBV7-2; j_call: TRBJ2-7; d_call: .; clone_size: few; cdr3_nt: TGTGCCAGCAGCGCCGGGACCCCCAACGAGCAGTACTTC; cdr3_aa: CASSAGTPNEQYF
v_call: TRBV4-2; j_call: TRBJ2-5; d_call: .; clone_size: .; cdr3_nt: TGTGCCAGCAGCCAAGAACGGGCTGGGGCCGGGGAAAAGACCCAGTACTTC; cdr3_aa: CASSQERAGAGEKTQYF
v_call: TRBV5-1; j_call: TRBJ2-3; d_call: TRBD1; clone_size: .; cdr3_nt: TGCGCCAGCAGCGTCGGGACAGGGTCCCACTCAGGTACAGATACGCAGTATTTT; cdr3_aa: CASSVGTGSHSGTDTQYF
v_call: TRBV7-9; j_call: TRBJ2-5; d_call: .; clone_size: .; cdr3_nt: TGTGCCAGCAGCCTGAGTAGTTTGGAGACCCAGTACTTC; cdr3_aa: CASSLSSLETQYF
v_call: TRBV30; j_call: TRBJ2-5; d_call: .; clone_size: .; cdr3_nt: TGTGCCTGGAGTGTAGGGGCCGTAGAGACCCAGTACTTC; cdr3_aa: CAWSVGAVETQYF
v_call: TRBV9; j_call: TRBJ2-6; d_call: .; clone_size: .; cdr3_nt: TGTGCCAGCACACATTTGGGGGCCAACGTCCTGACTTTC; cdr3_aa: CASTHLGANVLTF
v_call: TRBV29-1; j_call: TRBJ2-7; d_call: .; clone_size: few; cdr3_nt: TGCAGCGGTCGGGACCTGACCTACGAGCAGTACTTC; cdr3_aa: CSGRDLTYEQYF
v_call: TRBV5-4; j_call: TRBJ1-5; d_call: TRBD1; clone_size: .; cdr3_nt: TGTGCCAGCAGCCTCGGGACAGATCGAGGTCAGCCCCAGCATTTT; cdr3_aa: CASSLGTDRGQPQHF
v_call: TRBV27; j_call: TRBJ2-6; d_call: .; clone_size: .; cdr3_nt: TGTGCCAGCAGTCCGGGGGCCAACGTCCTGACTTTC; cdr3_aa: CASSPGANVLTF
v_call: TRBV30; j_call: TRBJ1-1; d_call: .; clone_size: .; cdr3_nt: TGTGCCTGGAGTGTACCAGGAATGAACACTGAAGCTTTCTTT; cdr3_aa: CAWSVPGMNTEAFF
v_call: TRBV10-3; j_call: TRBJ2-5; d_call: TRBD1; clone_size: .; cdr3_nt: TGTGCCATCAGGGGACAGACCCAAGAGACCCAGTACTTC; cdr3_aa: CAIRGQTQETQYF
v_call: TRBV5-4; j_call: TRBJ1-2; d_call: TRBD1; clone_size: few; cdr3_nt: TGTGCCAGCAGCACGGACAGGGCCTATGGCTACACCTTC; cdr3_aa: CASSTDRAYGYTF
v_call: TRBV30; j_call: TRBJ2-7; d_call: .; clone_size: .; cdr3_nt: TGTGCCTGGAGCGTAGGTCTTTTGTTGTACTTC; cdr3_aa: CAWSVGLLLYF
v_call: TRBV10-3; j_call: TRBJ2-7; d_call: TRBD2; clone_size: .; cdr3_nt: TGTGCCATCAGAACTAGCGGGGGAGGGAACGAGCAGTACTTC; cdr3_aa: CAIRTSGGGNEQYF
v_call: TRBV5-1; j_call: TRBJ1-2; d_call: TRBD1; clone_size: once; cdr3_nt: TGCGCCAGCAGCACAACAGGGGTTGAGGATGGCTACACCTTC; cdr3_aa: CASSTTGVEDGYTF